This T cell receptor beta chain is drawn from a study of tumour-infiltrating T cells in Burkitt lymphoma. Whole-study context: This cohort included all epidemiological subtypes of Burkitt lymphoma.

Using immunoSEQ multiplex PCR, the repertoire was profiled, and TCRdb retains in-frame clones only, with some absent. The sample includes more than 40,000 clones, roughly 30% of them seen just once. Study observations and caveats: Public clonotypes, several, appeared across numerous Burkitt lymphoma patients.

A word on this clone: As yet, its antigen is unknown.

The sequence was obtained from a human donor with Burkitt lymphoma. Sequencing was carried out using tumor tissue.

The CDR3 DNA sequence: TGTGCCAGCAGTGACAAGTCGGGGCTCGATGGCTACACCTTC. Its translation is CASSDKSGLDGYTF. This sequence joins TRBV2 and TRBJ1-2; D possibly corresponds to TRBD1 (5 bases). Germline V gene data show CDR1 as SNHLY and CDR2 as FYNNEI. The CDR3 extends over 14 amino acids. Trimming left V 3 bases short and J 6 bases short, with 14 bases between.